The 13 T cell receptor beta chains listed next were all sequenced from one sample in a study of cytomegalovirus exposure and HLA in healthy donors. Primers included in the PCR were 60 Vbeta and 13 Jbeta primers. Produced via immunoSEQ multiplex PCR; TCRdb's table is partial and in-frame only. Here the sample spans about 100,000 clones, approximately 85% being singletons. The specimen sequenced was PBMCs. All receptors derive from a man aged 25-45 years in good health and CMV-seronegative.

The chain links TRBV4-1 to TRBJ2-7; TRBD1 aligns across 9 bases. Germline V gene lookup returns CDR1 MGHRA and CDR2 YSYEKL. Trimming removed 4 bases from V and 2 bases from J; junction bases left unmatched: 3. The CDR3 has 14 residues. The CDR3 sequence is CASSLGTGPYEQYF. As DNA, the CDR3 is TGCGCCAGCAGCCTCGGGACAGGGCCCTACGAGCAGTACTTC.

The chain couples TRBV29-1 to TRBJ2-1; TRBD2 agrees at 9 bases. The germline V gene has CDR1 SQVTM and CDR2 ANQGSEA. The V and J ends lost 6 bases and 8 bases, in that order; junction bases with no gene match: 11. CDR3 length: 14 amino acids. CDR3 amino acids: CSVAGLAFFYEQFF. CDR3 DNA sequence: TGCAGCGTGGCAGGACTAGCGTTTTTCTATGAGCAGTTCTTC.

The V gene is TRBV15, the J gene TRBJ2-1; possibly TRBD2 for D (5 bases). V lost 0 bases, J lost 3 bases, and 12 bases lay in between. Germline V gene lookup returns CDR1 LNHNV and CDR2 YYDKDF (reference sequence). The CDR3 runs to 16 residues. The DNA for the CDR3 is TGTGCCACCAGCAGAGATGGAATAGCGAACTACAATGAGCAGTTCTTC. This sequence encodes CATSRDGIANYNEQFF. The whole variable domain, filled in from reference TRBV15 and TRBJ2-1, reads DAMVIQNPRYQVTQFGKPVTLSCSQTLNHNVMYWYQQKSSQAPKLLFHYYDKDFNNEADTPDNFQSRRPNTSFCFLDIRSPGLGDTAMYLCATSRDGIANYNEQFFGPGTRLTVL.

This clone was counted only a few times. V gene TRBV10-2 combines with J gene TRBJ2-7; 7 nucleotides agree with TRBD2. This CDR3 is 16 amino acids long. The V gene end was trimmed by 3 bases and the J gene end by 0 bases; junction bases not matched to a gene: 8. Germline loops: CDR1 WSHSY, CDR2 SAAADI. CDR3 protein: CASSDPGLVNSYEQYF. The DNA for the CDR3 is TGCGCCAGCAGTGACCCCGGACTAGTGAACTCCTACGAGCAGTACTTC.

This sequence joins TRBV7-8 and TRBJ2-5; 7 bases fit TRBD2. Trimming took 2 bases from V and 2 from J; bases not matched to a gene: 5. The CDR3 totals 15 residues. Germline lookup yields CDR1 SGHVS and CDR2 FQNEAQ. The CDR3 DNA reads as TGTGCCAGCAGCTTACCTAGCGGCCGTCAAGAGACCCAGTACTTC. Translated, it gives CASSLPSGRQETQYF.

The chain couples TRBV9 to TRBJ1-1, with D unclear. Per germline, CDR1 SGDLS and CDR2 YYNGEE. V lost 4 bases, J lost 0 bases, and 10 bases lay in between. This CDR3 spans 14 amino acids. The CDR3 nucleotides read TGTGCCAGCAGCACCCGGGAGTTGAACACTGAAGCTTTCTTT. Translation gives CASSTRELNTEAFF.

V is TRBV6-4 and J is TRBJ2-3; TRBD1 is a possible D gene (5 bases). Germline values: CDR1 MRHNA, CDR2 SNTAGT. V lost 4 bases and J 4 bases, leaving 12 bases between the germline ends. The CDR3 is 14 residues long. The CDR3 is CASSGKGNPDTQYF. CDR3 DNA: TGTGCCAGCAGTGGTAAGGGGAACCCAGATACGCAGTATTTT.

This clone has just a few counts. This rearrangement joins TRBV27 to TRBJ1-2; D ambiguous. V was cut by 5 bases and J by 0 bases, with 10 bases left in between. The CDR3 covers 14 residues. Germline V lookup: CDR1 MNHEY, CDR2 SMNVEV (reference sequence). In DNA form, the CDR3 reads TGTGCCAGCAGTCCGGGGTTTTCTAACTATGGCTACACCTTC. It translates to CASSPGFSNYGYTF.

The CDR3 reads CASSPGWSGSTTDTQYF. For the CDR3, the DNA is TGTGCCAGCAGCCCCGGTTGGAGCGGGAGTACGACAGATACGCAGTATTTT. The rearrangement links TRBV7-3 to TRBJ2-3; TRBD2 matches at 8 bases. Trimming removed 5 bases from V and 3 bases from J; junction bases left unmatched: 13. Germline CDR1 is SGHTA and CDR2 is FQGTGA. This CDR3 region has 17 residues.

The chain uses TRBV27 and TRBJ1-2; D gene uncertain. CDR3 length: 15 amino acids. CDR1 is MNHEY, CDR2 SMNVEV, per germline (reference sequence). V was clipped by 2 bases and J by 4 bases, with 14 bases between them. CDR3 sequence reads: CASSLIPPSFYGYTF. For the CDR3, the DNA is TGTGCCAGCAGTTTAATCCCCCCATCATTCTATGGCTACACCTTC.

The V gene is TRBV5-8, the J gene TRBJ2-5; D gene uncertain. Per germline, CDR1 SGHTS and CDR2 YDEGEE. The germline V and J ends were trimmed by 4 bases and 6 bases, with 16 bases remaining between them. The CDR3 totals 14 residues. CDR3 in amino acids: CASSVRGLFKTQYF. The CDR3 coding sequence is TGTGCCAGCAGCGTCCGAGGCTTATTCAAGACCCAGTACTTC.

V usage is TRBV5-1 and J usage is TRBJ2-1; 8 bases fit TRBD1. Germline lookup yields CDR1 SGHRS and CDR2 YFSETQ. Trimming removed 3 bases from V and 5 bases from J; junction bases left unmatched: 13. The CDR3 length is 17 residues. In DNA, the CDR3 is TGCGCCAGCAGCTACGACCTCAGGGGGCACGCCAACAATGAGCAGTTCTTC. The encoded protein is CASSYDLRGHANNEQFF.

The rearrangement links TRBV27 to TRBJ1-4; the D gene is possibly TRBD1 (5 bases). This CDR3 contains 12 residues. CDR1 and CDR2 from the germline V gene are MNHEY and SMNVEV (reference sequence). V was pared by 8 bases and J by 6 bases, with 10 bases between. The CDR3 here is CASGGGDEKLFF. CDR3 nucleotide sequence: TGTGCCAGCGGCGGGGGAGATGAAAAACTGTTTTTT.